Below, 14 T cell receptor beta chains from the same sample are listed, as sequenced in a study of blood T cell repertoires in COVID-19. Profiling relied on immunoSEQ multiplex PCR, and the TCRdb table lists in-frame clones only, not all of them. The sample lists about 110,000 clones, around 89% occurring once. Sequencing was done on a sample of peripheral blood. These receptors were taken from a woman at least 80 years old with acute or convalescent COVID-19.

The CDR3, as DNA: TGTGCCAGTAGTATAGGACAGCAAGAGACCCAGTACTTC. Amino acids: CASSIGQQETQYF. The chain carries TRBV19 and TRBJ2-5; TRBD1 is a possible D gene (5 bases). Deletions cut 1 base from V and 2 bases from J, with 5 bases between. The CDR3 runs to 13 residues. The germline gives CDR1 LNHDA, CDR2 SQIVND (reference sequence).

This chain connects TRBV14 to TRBJ1-2; unclear D gene. Germline values: CDR1 SGHDN, CDR2 FVKESK. Trimming removed 4 bases from V and 0 bases from J, with 6 bases in between. This CDR3 region has 13 residues. CDR3 sequence reads: CASSRETNYGYTF. DNA of the CDR3: TGTGCCAGCAGCCGGGAGACTAACTATGGCTACACCTTC.

The chain's CDR3 is CASSSQGSGANVLTF. The DNA of the CDR3 is TGTGCCAGCAGTTCCCAGGGTTCTGGGGCCAACGTCCTGACTTTC. The V call is TRBV28, the J call TRBJ2-6; maybe TRBD1 (5 bases). The germline V gene has CDR1 MDHEN and CDR2 SYDVKM. V was clipped by 4 bases and J by 1 base, with 8 bases between them. This CDR3 contains 15 residues.

This clone was seen a handful of times. Here the CDR3 DNA reads TGTGCCAGCAGCTTAGGAGGGCTTTACTCGGGGGGCTACACCTTC. This gives the protein CASSLGGLYSGGYTF. The rearrangement uses TRBV7-9 and TRBJ1-2; D not resolved. Germline V gene data show CDR1 as SEHNR and CDR2 as FQNEAQ (reference sequence). Trimming shortened V by 1 base and J by 8 bases, and 17 bases separated the two germline ends. The CDR3 loop spans 15 amino acids.

The chain joins TRBV10-3 to TRBJ2-7, with TRBD2 matching 13 bases. This CDR3 region has 14 residues. The V and J ends lost 10 bases and 0 bases, in that order; junction bases with no gene match: 3. Germline CDR1 reads ENHRY; CDR2 reads SYGVKD. CDR3 in DNA: TGTGCCACCCGGACTAGCGGGGGCTCCTACGAGCAGTACTTC. Protein: CATRTSGGSYEQYF.

The J gene is TRBJ1-5, the V gene TRBV28; D is possibly TRBD1 (5 bases). Germline assignment: CDR1 MDHEN and CDR2 SYDVKM. This CDR3 has 15 residues. Trimming pared 2 bases from V and 7 bases from J, leaving 15 bases between. Here the CDR3 reads CASSLGASLVQPQHF. CDR3 DNA: TGTGCCAGCAGTTTAGGGGCCAGCTTAGTACAGCCCCAGCATTTT.

This chain joins TRBV18 and TRBJ2-2, with no clear D. This CDR3 spans 19 amino acids. The V gene lost 0 bases and the J gene lost 6 bases, with 23 bases spanning the gap. Per the germline V gene, CDR1 is KGHSH and CDR2 is LQKENI. CDR3: CASSPPNSARFNGAGELFF. CDR3 nucleotide sequence: TGTGCCAGCTCACCACCGAATTCGGCCAGGTTCAATGGCGCCGGGGAGCTGTTTTTT.

The J gene is TRBJ2-7, the V gene TRBV7-2, with 8 bases lining up with TRBD1. Germline assignment: CDR1 SGHTA and CDR2 FQGNSA. There are 15 residues in the CDR3. J was trimmed by 5 bases and V by 1 base; bases with no gene match: 7. The CDR3 region has the DNA TGTGCCAGCAGCTTAGAGGGGTCAGGGGGCGACGAGCAGTACTTC. Its protein product is CASSLEGSGGDEQYF.

The J gene is TRBJ2-3, the V gene TRBV6-4, with a possible D match to TRBD2 (6 bases). Germline CDR1 and CDR2: MRHNA and SNTAGT. Trimming cost V 6 bases and J 2 bases, with 15 bases left between them. The CDR3 covers 15 residues. The CDR3 loop is CASSELEGTTDTQYF. CDR3 bases: TGTGCCAGCAGCGAGTTGGAGGGAACCACAGATACGCAGTATTTT.

This clone was seen just once. The CDR3 here is CASSQDRTGVEKLFF. As DNA, the CDR3 is TGCGCCAGCAGCCAAGACCGGACAGGGGTTGAAAAACTGTTTTTT. The chain is built from TRBV4-3 and TRBJ1-4; 9 bases are a match to TRBD1. The CDR3 is 15 amino acids. The ends lost 0 bases at V and 7 bases at J; junction bases unmatched: 3. Germline loops: CDR1 LGHNA, CDR2 YSLEER.

The chain employs TRBV24-1 and TRBJ2-7; 7 nucleotides match TRBD2. Germline V gene data show CDR1 as KGHDR and CDR2 as SFDVKD. J lost 0 bases, V lost 6 bases, and 7 bases had no gene match. The CDR3 extends over 15 amino acids. CDR3: CATSTASGSSYEQYF. DNA for the CDR3: TGTGCCACCAGTACGGCTAGCGGAAGCTCCTACGAGCAGTACTTC.

V and J are TRBV9 and TRBJ1-1, with TRBD1 as a possible D gene (6 bases). CDR3 size: 15 residues. Germline V gene lookup returns CDR1 SGDLS and CDR2 YYNGEE. V was trimmed by 0 bases and J by 0 bases, leaving 9 bases between them. The CDR3 spells CASSVGGHMNTEAFF. The DNA for the CDR3 is TGTGCCAGCAGCGTAGGGGGACATATGAACACTGAAGCTTTCTTT.

J is TRBJ1-4 and V is TRBV10-2; D gene ambiguous. The germline gives CDR1 WSHSY, CDR2 SAAADI. The CDR3 is 13 residues long. Deletions cut 7 bases from V and 4 bases from J, with 10 bases between. The CDR3 DNA follows: TGCGCCAGCAAACAGCCAAGTAATGAAAAACTGTTTTTT. It is translated as CASKQPSNEKLFF.

This clone has just one count. The gene calls are TRBV6-2 or TRBV6-3 and TRBJ2-3, with 7 nucleotides matching TRBD2. V shed 2 bases, J shed 6 bases, and the junction held 11 bases outside the gene matches. The CDR3 runs to 16 residues. Germline V gene lookup returns CDR1 MNHEY and CDR2 SVGEGT. The CDR3 DNA reads as TGTGCCAGCAGTTACACCCCGGGAGGTGCATATGATACGCAGTATTTT. Translation gives CASSYTPGGAYDTQYF.